The TCR beta chain described here comes from a study of blood T cell repertoires in COVID-19. On the study more broadly: The United States, Italy and Spain were the sources of the acute and convalescent COVID-19 samples. From T cells, B-cell-depleted T cells, or PBMCs came the material, which was cDNA or gDNA.

Trimming took 2 bases from V and 6 from J; bases not matched to a gene: 7. Per the germline V gene, CDR1 is SEHNR and CDR2 is FQNEAQ (reference sequence). There are 15 residues in the CDR3. In the authors' methods: Amplification of reference gene primers was used by the study to estimate nucleated cell counts. Some clones are missing from TCRdb's copy, which holds only in-frame ones; the method was immunoSEQ multiplex PCR. V and J calls and clone size are copied from that table; D and trimming were computed from the DNA. Of 310,000 or so clones detected, approximately 82% appear once; the ten largest clones hold 0.95% to 1.5%.

The chain combines TRBV7-9 with TRBJ2-3; the match to TRBD2 covers 8 bases. Sequenced: peripheral blood. The origin of this receptor is a woman in her forties or fifties with acute or convalescent COVID-19. CDR3 region: CASSLTAGAGDTQYF. DNA of the CDR3: TGTGCCAGCAGCTTAACAGCGGGAGCAGGGGATACGCAGTATTTT.